The 9 T cell receptor beta chains below were found in one sample sequenced in a study of technical replicates of blood from a handful of donors. Here immunoSEQ multiplex PCR was the method, and the copy in TCRdb shows in-frame clones only, minus some. The table shows more than 65,000 clones, with nearly 95% occurring only once. The specimen was T cells isolated from PBMCs. The receptors stem from a human donor in good health.

The chain couples TRBV9 to TRBJ1-5; 8 positions match TRBD1. CDR3 length: 14 amino acids. Germline V lookup: CDR1 SGDLS, CDR2 YYNGEE. V shed 3 bases, J shed 7 bases, and the junction held 6 bases outside the gene matches. The CDR3 coding sequence is TGTGCCAGCAGCGCTGGACAGGGAGGACAGCCCCAGCATTTT. Residues: CASSAGQGGQPQHF.

This clone appeared once. This chain uses TRBV7-2 with TRBJ1-2, with 10 bases that match TRBD1. Losses at the gene ends were 4 bases for V and 6 bases for J; bases not matched to a gene: 5. The CDR3 runs 14 residues. Germline V lookup: CDR1 SGHTA, CDR2 FQGNSA. CDR3 DNA: TGTGCCAGCAGCTCGGGACAGGGGCCGCATGGCTACACCTTC. Translation: CASSSGQGPHGYTF.

The V call is TRBV27, the J call TRBJ2-7; 7 nucleotides agree with TRBD1. Germline loops: CDR1 MNHEY, CDR2 SMNVEV (reference sequence). V lost 2 bases and J lost 2; bases outside the gene matches: 9. This CDR3 spans 16 amino acids. The CDR3 protein is CASSLTLGTVPYEQYF. As DNA, the CDR3 is TGTGCCAGCAGTTTAACTTTAGGGACAGTCCCCTACGAGCAGTACTTC.

This chain connects TRBV19 to TRBJ1-1; 10 bases line up with TRBD1. CDR3 size: 14 residues. Looked up from germline, CDR1 is LNHDA and CDR2 is SQIVND (reference sequence). Trimming cost V 7 bases and J 5 bases; bases outside gene matches: 7. The CDR3 nucleotides are TGTGCCAGTATCTGGACAGGGGGATATACTGAAGCTTTCTTT. As protein: CASIWTGGYTEAFF.

The chain employs TRBV2 and TRBJ1-2, with 8 positions matching TRBD1. This CDR3 spans 13 amino acids. Germline trimming cut 5 bases from V and 7 bases from J; bases unmatched to any gene: 6. Germline V gene lookup returns CDR1 SNHLY and CDR2 FYNNEI. CDR3 sequence reads: CASSRGQGRGYTF. The DNA for the CDR3 is TGTGCCAGCAGTCGTGGACAGGGTCGTGGCTACACCTTC.

The chain recombines TRBV9 with TRBJ2-1, with 9 bases aligning to TRBD2. From germline, CDR1 is SGDLS and CDR2 YYNGEE. This CDR3 comprises 15 residues. V lost 4 bases and J lost 8; bases outside the gene matches: 10. Here the CDR3 DNA reads TGTGCCAGCAGCCTCCGAGGGACTAGCCCCGATGAGCAGTTCTTC. Protein sequence: CASSLRGTSPDEQFF.

The rearrangement joins TRBV18 to TRBJ2-7, with 8 bases matching TRBD1. Germline assignment: CDR1 KGHSH and CDR2 LQKENI. V shed 0 bases and J 3 bases; nucleotides not matched to a gene: 4. This CDR3 region has 15 residues. CDR3 residues: CASSPPGQGFYEQYF. For the CDR3, the DNA is TGTGCCAGCTCACCACCTGGACAGGGCTTCTACGAGCAGTACTTC.

This chain uses TRBV19 with TRBJ2-5; 12 bases are a match to TRBD1. The ends lost 9 bases at V and 3 bases at J; junction bases unmatched: 11. CDR3 length: 16 amino acids. The germline V gene encodes CDR1 LNHDA and CDR2 SQIVND (reference sequence). DNA for the CDR3: TGTGCCAGCTCGCGACGGGACAGGGGGCACGAAGAGACCCAGTACTTC. Protein product: CASSRRDRGHEETQYF. The full variable domain, its missing parts supplied by reference TRBV19 and TRBJ2-5, is DGGITQSPKYLFRKEGQNVTLSCEQNLNHDAMYWYRQDPGQGLRLIYYSQIVNDFQKGDIAEGYSVSREKKESFPLTVTSAQKNPTAFYLCASSRRDRGHEETQYFGPGTRLLVL.

This sequence joins TRBV5-8 and TRBJ2-1, with a possible D match to TRBD2 (6 bases). V gave up 1 base and J gave up 2 bases, with 10 bases separating them. The CDR3 covers 15 residues. Germline V gives CDR1 SGHTS, CDR2 YDEGEE. The CDR3 bases are TGTGCCAGCAGCTTGAACGGGAGAGCCTACAATGAGCAGTTCTTC. This translates into CASSLNGRAYNEQFF. Full variable domain (remainder filled in from reference TRBV5-8 and TRBJ2-1): EAGVTQSPTHLIKTRGQQATLRCSPISGHTSVYWYQQALGLGLQFLLWYDEGEERNRGNFPPRFSGRQFPNYSSELNVNALELEDSALYLCASSLNGRAYNEQFFGPGTRLTVL.